This T cell receptor beta chain was captured by sequencing in a study of T cell repertoires in cytomegalovirus infection. About the research overall: In the study, CMV epitopes included recently identified HLA-C-restricted and well-studied HLA-B-restricted ones. Public TCR beta signatures marked donors with CMV infection and the matching HLA.

V gave up 0 bases and J gave up 6 bases, with 6 bases separating them. The CDR3 spans 13 residues. Looked up from germline, CDR1 is SGHVS and CDR2 is FQNEAQ. This clonotype was counted a few times. What it recognizes is unknown. TCRdb reprocessed the reads via MiXCR and lists one record per CDR3 protein. This table holds hundreds of thousands of distinct CDR3 sequences, roughly 34% found once. Study-wide results and caveats: Predominance within the ex vivo response was attributable to HLA-C-restricted CMV-specific TCR beta clonotypes. Summed public TCR beta family frequency identified CMV carriers bearing the relevant HLA.

The material sequenced was cultured PBMCs, taken from culture after CMV antigen stimulation. The clonotype originates from a human donor in good health (CMV status not recorded). Some clones in this sample may be carry-over from other donors' samples. The J gene is TRBJ2-1, the V gene TRBV7-8, with no clear D. The CDR3 region is CASSLAEPNEQFF. Here the CDR3 DNA reads TGTGCCAGCAGCTTAGCGGAGCCCAATGAGCAGTTCTTC.